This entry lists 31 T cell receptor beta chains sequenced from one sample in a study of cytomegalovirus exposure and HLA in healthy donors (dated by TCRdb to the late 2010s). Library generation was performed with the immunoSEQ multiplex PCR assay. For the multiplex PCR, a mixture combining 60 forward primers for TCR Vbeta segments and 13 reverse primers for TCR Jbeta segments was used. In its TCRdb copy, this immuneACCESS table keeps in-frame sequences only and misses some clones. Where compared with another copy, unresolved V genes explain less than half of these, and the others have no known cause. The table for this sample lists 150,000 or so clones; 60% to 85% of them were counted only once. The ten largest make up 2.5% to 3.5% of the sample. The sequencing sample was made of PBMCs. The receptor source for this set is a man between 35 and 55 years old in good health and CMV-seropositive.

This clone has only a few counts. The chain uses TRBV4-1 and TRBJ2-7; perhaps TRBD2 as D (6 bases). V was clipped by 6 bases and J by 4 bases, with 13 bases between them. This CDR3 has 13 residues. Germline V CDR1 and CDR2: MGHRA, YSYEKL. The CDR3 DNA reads TGCGCCAGCAGTCCGGGACTTGGATACGAGCAGTACTTC. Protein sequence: CASSPGLGYEQYF.

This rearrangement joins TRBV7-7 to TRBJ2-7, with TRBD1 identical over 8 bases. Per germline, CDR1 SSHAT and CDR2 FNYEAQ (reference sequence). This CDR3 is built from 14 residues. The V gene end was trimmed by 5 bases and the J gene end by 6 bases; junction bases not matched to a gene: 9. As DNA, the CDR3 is TGTGCCAGCAGCACAGGACAGGGTGGATCCGAGCAGTACTTC. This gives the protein CASSTGQGGSEQYF. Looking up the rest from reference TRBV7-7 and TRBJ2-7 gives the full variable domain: GAGVSQSPRYKVTKRGQDVTLRCDPISSHATLYWYQQALGQGPEFLTYFNYEAQPDKSGLPSDRFSAERPEGSISTLTIQRTEQRDSAMYRCASSTGQGGSEQYFGPGTRLTVT.

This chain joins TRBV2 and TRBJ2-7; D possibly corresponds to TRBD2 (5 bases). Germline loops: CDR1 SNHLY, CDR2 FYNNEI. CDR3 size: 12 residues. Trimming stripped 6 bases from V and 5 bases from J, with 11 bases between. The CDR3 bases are TGTGCCAGCAGCGGCGTGGGAGACGAGCAGTACTTC. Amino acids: CASSGVGDEQYF.

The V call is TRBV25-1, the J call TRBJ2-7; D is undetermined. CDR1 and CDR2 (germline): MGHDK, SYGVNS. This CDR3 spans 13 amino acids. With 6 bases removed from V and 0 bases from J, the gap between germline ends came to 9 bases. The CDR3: CASRDLYSYEQYF. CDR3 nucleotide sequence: TGTGCCAGCAGAGACTTGTACTCCTACGAGCAGTACTTC.

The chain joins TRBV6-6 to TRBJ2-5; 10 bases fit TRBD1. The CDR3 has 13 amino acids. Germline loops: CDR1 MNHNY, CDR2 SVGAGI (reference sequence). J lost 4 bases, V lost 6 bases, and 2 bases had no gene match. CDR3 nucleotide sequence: TGTGCCAGCAGAGGACAGGGGGGAGAGACCCAGTACTTC. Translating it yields CASRGQGGETQYF.

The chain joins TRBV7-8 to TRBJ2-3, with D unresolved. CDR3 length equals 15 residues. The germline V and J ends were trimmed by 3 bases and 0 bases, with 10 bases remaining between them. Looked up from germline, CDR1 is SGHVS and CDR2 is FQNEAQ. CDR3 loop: CASSLEQLSTDTQYF. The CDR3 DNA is TGTGCCAGCAGCTTGGAACAGCTCAGCACAGATACGCAGTATTTT. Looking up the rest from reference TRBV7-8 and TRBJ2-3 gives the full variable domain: GAGVSQSPRYKVAKRGQDVALRCDPISGHVSLFWYQQALGQGPEFLTYFQNEAQLDKSGLPSDRFFAERPEGSVSTLKIQRTQQEDSAVYLCASSLEQLSTDTQYFGPGTRLTVL.

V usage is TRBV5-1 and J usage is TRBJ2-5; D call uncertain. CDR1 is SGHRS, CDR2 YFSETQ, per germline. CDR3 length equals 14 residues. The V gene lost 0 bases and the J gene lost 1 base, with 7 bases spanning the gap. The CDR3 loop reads CASSLAPGQETQYF. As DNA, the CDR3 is TGCGCCAGCAGCTTGGCGCCAGGCCAAGAGACCCAGTACTTC.

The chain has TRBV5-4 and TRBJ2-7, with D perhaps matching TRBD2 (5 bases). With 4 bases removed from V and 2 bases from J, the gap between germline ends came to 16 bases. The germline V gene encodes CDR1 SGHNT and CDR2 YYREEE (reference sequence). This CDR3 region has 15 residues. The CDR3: CASSVTSSAPYEQYF. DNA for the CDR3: TGTGCCAGCAGCGTAACTAGTTCCGCGCCCTACGAGCAGTACTTC.

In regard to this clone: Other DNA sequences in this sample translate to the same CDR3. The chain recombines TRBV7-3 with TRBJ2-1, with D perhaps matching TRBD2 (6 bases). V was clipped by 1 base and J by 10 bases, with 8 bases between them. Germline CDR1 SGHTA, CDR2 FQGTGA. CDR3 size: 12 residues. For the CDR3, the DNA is TGTGCCAGCAGCTTAAGCGGGAACGAGCAGTTCTTC. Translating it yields CASSLSGNEQFF.

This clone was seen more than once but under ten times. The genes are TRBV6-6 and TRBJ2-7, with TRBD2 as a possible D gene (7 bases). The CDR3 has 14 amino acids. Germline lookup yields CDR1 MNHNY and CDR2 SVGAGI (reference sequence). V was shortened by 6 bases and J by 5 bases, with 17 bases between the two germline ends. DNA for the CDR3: TGTGCCAGCAGGGGATTGGGAGGGGGGAACGAGCAGTACTTC. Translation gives CASRGLGGGNEQYF.

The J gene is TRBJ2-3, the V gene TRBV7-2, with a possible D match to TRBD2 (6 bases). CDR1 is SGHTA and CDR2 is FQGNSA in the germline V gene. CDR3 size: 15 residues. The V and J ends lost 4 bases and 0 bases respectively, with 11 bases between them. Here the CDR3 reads CASSWGTPSTDTQYF. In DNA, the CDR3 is TGTGCCAGCAGCTGGGGGACTCCCAGCACAGATACGCAGTATTTT. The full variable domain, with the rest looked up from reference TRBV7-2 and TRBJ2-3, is GAGVSQSPSNKVTEKGKDVELRCDPISGHTALYWYRQSLGQGLEFLIYFQGNSAPDKSGLPSDRFSAERTGGSVSTLTIQRTQQEDSAVYLCASSWGTPSTDTQYFGPGTRLTVL.

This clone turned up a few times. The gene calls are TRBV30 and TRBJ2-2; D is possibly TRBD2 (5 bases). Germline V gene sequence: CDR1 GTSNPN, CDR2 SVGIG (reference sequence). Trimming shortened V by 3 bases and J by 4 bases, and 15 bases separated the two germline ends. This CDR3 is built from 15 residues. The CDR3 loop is CAWSPRTFTTGELFF. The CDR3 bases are TGTGCCTGGAGCCCGAGGACTTTTACCACCGGGGAGCTGTTTTTT.

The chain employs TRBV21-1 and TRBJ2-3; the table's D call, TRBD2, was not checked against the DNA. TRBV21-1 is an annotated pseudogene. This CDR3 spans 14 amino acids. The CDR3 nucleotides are TGTGCCAGCAGCAAAAAGTTCCGGGACTATACGCAGTATTTT. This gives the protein CASSKKFRDYTQYF.

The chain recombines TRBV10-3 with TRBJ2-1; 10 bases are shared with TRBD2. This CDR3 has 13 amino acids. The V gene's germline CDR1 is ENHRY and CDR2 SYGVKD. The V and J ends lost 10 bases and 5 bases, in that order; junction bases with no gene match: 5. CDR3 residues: CATSSGGNNEQFF. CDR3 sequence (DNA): TGTGCCACCTCTAGCGGGGGCAACAATGAGCAGTTCTTC.

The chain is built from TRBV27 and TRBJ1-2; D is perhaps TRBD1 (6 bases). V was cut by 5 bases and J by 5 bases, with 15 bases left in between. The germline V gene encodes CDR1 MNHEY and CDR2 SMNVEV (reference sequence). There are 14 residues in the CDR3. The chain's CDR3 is CASSGAGDWYGYTF. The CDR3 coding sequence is TGTGCCAGCAGTGGGGCAGGGGATTGGTATGGCTACACCTTC.

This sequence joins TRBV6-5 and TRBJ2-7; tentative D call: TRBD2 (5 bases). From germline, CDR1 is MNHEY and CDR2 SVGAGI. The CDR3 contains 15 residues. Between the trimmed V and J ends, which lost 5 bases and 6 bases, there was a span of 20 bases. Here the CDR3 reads CASSPLVAGLSEQYF. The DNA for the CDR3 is TGTGCCAGCAGTCCCCTCGTTGCGGGCTTGAGCGAGCAGTACTTC.

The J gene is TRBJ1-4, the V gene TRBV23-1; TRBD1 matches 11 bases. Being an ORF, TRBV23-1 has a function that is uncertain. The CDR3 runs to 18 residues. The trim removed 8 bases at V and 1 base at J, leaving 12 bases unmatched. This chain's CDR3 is CASRTLGTGGRTNEKLFF. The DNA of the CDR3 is TGCGCCAGCCGAACACTCGGGACAGGGGGTCGAACTAATGAAAAACTGTTTTTT.

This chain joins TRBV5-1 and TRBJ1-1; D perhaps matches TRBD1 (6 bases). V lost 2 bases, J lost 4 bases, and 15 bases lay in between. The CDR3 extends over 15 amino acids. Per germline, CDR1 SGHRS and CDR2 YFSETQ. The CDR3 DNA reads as TGCGCCAGCAGCTTCCCCGACAGGCTCAGCACTGAAGCTTTCTTT. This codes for CASSFPDRLSTEAFF.

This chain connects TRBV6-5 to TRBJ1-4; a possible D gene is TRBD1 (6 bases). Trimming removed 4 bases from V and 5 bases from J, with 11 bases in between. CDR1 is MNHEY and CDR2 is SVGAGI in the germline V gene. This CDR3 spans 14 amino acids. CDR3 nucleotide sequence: TGTGCCAGCAGTTCGGACAGACCCAATGAAAAACTGTTTTTT. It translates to CASSSDRPNEKLFF.

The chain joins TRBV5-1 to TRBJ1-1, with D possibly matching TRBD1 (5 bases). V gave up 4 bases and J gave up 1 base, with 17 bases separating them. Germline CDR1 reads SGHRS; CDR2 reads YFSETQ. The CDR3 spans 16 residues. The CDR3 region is CASSPMGTGENTEAFF. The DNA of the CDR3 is TGCGCCAGCAGCCCCATGGGTACAGGCGAGAACACTGAAGCTTTCTTT.

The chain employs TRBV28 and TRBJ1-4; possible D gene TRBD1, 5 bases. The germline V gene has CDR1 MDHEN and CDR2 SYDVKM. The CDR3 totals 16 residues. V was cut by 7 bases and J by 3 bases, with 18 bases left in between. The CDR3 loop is CASKDEGAGSNEKLFF. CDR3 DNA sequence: TGTGCCAGCAAAGATGAAGGGGCGGGATCTAATGAAAAACTGTTTTTT.

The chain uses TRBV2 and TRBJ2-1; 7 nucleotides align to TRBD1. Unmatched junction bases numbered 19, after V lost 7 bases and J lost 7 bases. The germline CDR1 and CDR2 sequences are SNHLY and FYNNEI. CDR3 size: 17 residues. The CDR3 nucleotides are TGTGCCAGCACCCCCCCCGGAAGGACAGGTCCTAGAAATGAGCAGTTCTTC. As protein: CASTPPGRTGPRNEQFF.

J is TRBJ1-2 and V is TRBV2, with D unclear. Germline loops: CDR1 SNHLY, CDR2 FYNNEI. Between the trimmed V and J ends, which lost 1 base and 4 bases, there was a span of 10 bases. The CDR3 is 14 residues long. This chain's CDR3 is CASSEEAVSYGYTF. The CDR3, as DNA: TGTGCCAGCAGTGAAGAGGCGGTAAGCTATGGCTACACCTTC.

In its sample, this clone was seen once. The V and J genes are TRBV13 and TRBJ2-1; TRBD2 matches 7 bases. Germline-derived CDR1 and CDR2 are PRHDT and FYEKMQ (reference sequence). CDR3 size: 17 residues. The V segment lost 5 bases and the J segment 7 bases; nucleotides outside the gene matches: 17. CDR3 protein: CASSLSSTSPRQNEQFF. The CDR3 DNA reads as TGTGCCAGCAGCCTCTCTTCGACTAGCCCCCGCCAGAATGAGCAGTTCTTC.

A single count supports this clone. The CDR3 DNA sequence: TGTGCCAGTAGTAGCCCCACAGGGGAAACTGACAAGCCCCAGCATTTT. Translated: CASSSPTGETDKPQHF. The gene calls are TRBV19 and TRBJ1-5, with 7 bases matching TRBD1. The J segment lost 8 bases and the V segment lost 4 bases, leaving 14 bases of the junction unmatched. CDR3 size: 16 residues. Germline lookup yields CDR1 LNHDA and CDR2 SQIVND (reference sequence).

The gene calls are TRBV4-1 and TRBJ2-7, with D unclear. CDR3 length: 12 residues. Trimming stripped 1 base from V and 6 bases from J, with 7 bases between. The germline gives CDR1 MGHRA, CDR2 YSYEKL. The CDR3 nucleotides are TGCGCCAGCAGCCAAGGAGGAATCGAGCAGTACTTC. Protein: CASSQGGIEQYF.

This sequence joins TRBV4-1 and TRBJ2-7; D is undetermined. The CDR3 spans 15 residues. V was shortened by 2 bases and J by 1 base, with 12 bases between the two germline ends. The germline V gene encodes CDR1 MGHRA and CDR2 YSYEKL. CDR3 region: CASSQKTGGSYEQYF. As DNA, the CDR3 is TGCGCCAGCAGCCAAAAGACGGGTGGTTCCTACGAGCAGTACTTC.

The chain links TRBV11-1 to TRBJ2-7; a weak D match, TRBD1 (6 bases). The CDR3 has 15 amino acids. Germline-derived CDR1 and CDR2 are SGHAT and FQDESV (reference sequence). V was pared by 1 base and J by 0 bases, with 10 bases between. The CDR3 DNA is TGTGCCAGCAGCTTAGGTCAGGGGTACTCCTACGAGCAGTACTTC. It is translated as CASSLGQGYSYEQYF.

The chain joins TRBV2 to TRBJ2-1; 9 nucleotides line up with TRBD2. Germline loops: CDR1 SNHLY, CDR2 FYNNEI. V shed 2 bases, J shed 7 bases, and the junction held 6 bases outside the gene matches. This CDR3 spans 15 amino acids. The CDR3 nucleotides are TGTGCCAGCAGTGAACGAGCGGGAGGTCTAAATGAGCAGTTCTTC. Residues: CASSERAGGLNEQFF.

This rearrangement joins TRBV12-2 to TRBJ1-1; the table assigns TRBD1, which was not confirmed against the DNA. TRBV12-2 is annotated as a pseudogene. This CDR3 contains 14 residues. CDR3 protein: CASRRVAGWTEAFF. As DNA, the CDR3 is TGTGCAAGTCGCCGCGTGGCAGGGTGGACTGAAGCTTTCTTT.

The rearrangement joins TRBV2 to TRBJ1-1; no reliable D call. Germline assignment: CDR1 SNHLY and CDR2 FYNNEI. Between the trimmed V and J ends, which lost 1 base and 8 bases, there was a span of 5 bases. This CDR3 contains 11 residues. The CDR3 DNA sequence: TGTGCCAGCAGTGAAGTACTAGAAGCTTTCTTT. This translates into CASSEVLEAFF. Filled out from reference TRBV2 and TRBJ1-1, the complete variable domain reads EPEVTQTPSHQVTQMGQEVILRCVPISNHLYFYWYRQILGQKVEFLVSFYNNEISEKSEIFDDQFSVERPDGSNFTLKIRSTKLEDSAMYFCASSEVLEAFFGQGTRLTVV.